This T cell receptor beta chain was identified in a study of cytomegalovirus exposure and HLA in healthy donors. For the study at large: Inside one of the first data releases sat about 85 million unique TCRs taken from HLA-typed donors. Study-wide results and caveats: Within a later analysis, the majority of CMV-associated TCR beta chains appeared HLA-restricted.

It was with 60 Vbeta and 13 Jbeta primers that the PCR ran. Clones were read by immunoSEQ multiplex PCR, and TCRdb kept only the in-frame ones, dropping some. In the table there are about 200,000 clones, about 83% of which are singletons. Germline loops: CDR1 MNHEY, CDR2 SMNVEV (reference sequence). V lost 7 bases and J lost 2, with 17 bases in between. The CDR3 is made up of 15 amino acids. In the case of this clone: What it recognizes is unknown.

The sequence was collected from a man aged 40-50 years in good health and CMV-seronegative. This chain links TRBV27 with TRBJ2-5; D is perhaps TRBD2 (6 bases). Sequencing was performed on PBMCs. CDR3 DNA sequence: TGTGCCAGCACGGGGGACCCCGCAATACAAGAGACCCAGTACTTC. Translation gives CASTGDPAIQETQYF.